The present TCR beta chain was sequenced within a study of T-cell memory formation after mild COVID-19. Across the whole study: Largely, the TCR clusters proved donor specific.

The V and J ends lost 3 bases and 3 bases respectively, with 8 bases between them. This CDR3 is 13 amino acids long. Germline V lookup: CDR1 SNHLY, CDR2 FYNNEI. 5'RACE primed at constant segments yielded TCR alpha and TCR beta cDNA libraries bearing sample barcodes and UMIs. Each CDR3 protein is one row after TCRdb ran MiXCR on the 5' RACE reads. This table has more than 75,000 distinct CDR3 sequences, around 13% appearing once. The V and J genes are TRBV2 and TRBJ1-2; D gene ambiguous. The material sequenced was PBMCs or a T cell subset sorted from them (not recorded which). This clonotype was obtained from an adult woman who had mild COVID-19 (a few samples of this study predate the infection). Cell type and time point are not known. The CDR3 DNA reads TGTGCCAGCAGTGATGGAATGCACTATGGCTACACCTTC. Translation gives CASSDGMHYGYTF.